These 23 T cell receptor beta chains share one sample of origin, sequenced in a study of shared clonotypes between healthy human individuals. TCRdb keeps only in-frame clones here, not all; method: immunoSEQ multiplex PCR. The repertoire consists of 2.5 million or so clones, with roughly 92% occurring once and the leading ten covering roughly 0.14%. Source material: naive CD4+ T cells sorted from blood. As to subset: CD45RA+ positively selected. All receptors come from a man younger than 35 in good health.

The CDR3 nucleotides read TGTGCCAGCTCACCCAAGGCAGTTGGTCAAGAGACCCAGTACTTC. It codes for CASSPKAVGQETQYF. This chain connects TRBV18 to TRBJ2-5; D unclear. The CDR3 has 15 residues. Germline V gives CDR1 KGHSH, CDR2 LQKENI. The V end lost 3 bases, the J end lost 2 bases, and 13 bases lay between the germline ends.

The CDR3 reads CASSSDGGSGANVLTF. DNA of the CDR3: TGTGCCAGCAGTTCGGACGGGGGGTCTGGGGCCAACGTCCTGACTTTC. V gene TRBV6-4 combines with J gene TRBJ2-6, with 7 bases fitting TRBD2. The germline CDR1 and CDR2 sequences are MRHNA and SNTAGT. V shed 5 bases, J shed 1 base, and the junction held 5 bases outside the gene matches. CDR3 size: 16 residues.

This clone appeared a single time. The chain is built from TRBV21-1 and TRBJ2-7; the DNA was not used to check the table's D call, TRBD1. TRBV21-1 is shown as a pseudogene. The CDR3 is made up of 15 amino acids. Here the CDR3 DNA reads TGTGCCAGCAGCACCCGGACAGGCTTCTCCTACGAGCAGTACTTC. Translating gives CASSTRTGFSYEQYF.

The chain recombines TRBV6-5 with TRBJ1-2, with 8 bases lining up with TRBD1. Per germline, CDR1 MNHEY and CDR2 SVGAGI. The CDR3 is made up of 16 amino acids. V was clipped by 2 bases and J by 2 bases; unmatched bases: 7. CDR3 sequence reads: CASSYGQGMGNYGYTF. The DNA for the CDR3 is TGTGCCAGCAGTTACGGACAGGGCATGGGGAACTATGGCTACACCTTC.

The chain links TRBV29-1 to TRBJ2-1; possibly TRBD1 for D (8 bases). In germline, CDR1 is SQVTM, CDR2 ANQGSEA. This CDR3 region has 15 residues. The V gene lost 5 bases and the J gene lost 9 bases, with 23 bases spanning the gap. CDR3: CSVHLQGGDYGEQFF. The CDR3 region has the DNA TGCAGCGTTCATCTACAGGGGGGGGATTACGGTGAGCAGTTCTTC.

This chain connects TRBV10-2 to TRBJ2-5; 10 bases fit TRBD2. The J call is in doubt because the DNA end fits TRBJ2-7 better. Per the germline V gene, CDR1 is WSHSY and CDR2 is SAAADI. The CDR3 covers 16 residues. The CDR3 nucleotides are TGCGCCAGCAGTGAGTTCCAACTAGCGGGACGGTACGAGCAGTACTTC. This codes for CASSEFQLAGRYEQYF.

The chain joins TRBV7-2 to TRBJ2-2, with D unclear. There are 15 residues in the CDR3. Per germline, CDR1 SGHTA and CDR2 FQGNSA. The germline V and J ends were trimmed by 5 bases and 0 bases, with 10 bases remaining between them. DNA of the CDR3: TGTGCCAGCAGCAAGAATCCCACGAACACCGGGGAGCTGTTTTTT. Protein sequence: CASSKNPTNTGELFF.

The chain couples TRBV5-1 to TRBJ2-3, with 7 bases that match TRBD1. The V segment lost 3 bases and the J segment 2 bases; nucleotides outside the gene matches: 3. The CDR3 is 14 amino acids. The germline V gene has CDR1 SGHRS and CDR2 YFSETQ. The CDR3 DNA sequence: TGCGCCAGCAGCTGGGGACAGTTCACAGATACGCAGTATTTT. Protein product: CASSWGQFTDTQYF. The variable domain in full, with the rest retrieved from reference TRBV5-1 and TRBJ2-3, is KAGVTQTPRYLIKTRGQQVTLSCSPISGHRSVSWYQQTPGQGLQFLFEYFSETQRNKGNFPGRFSGRQFSNSRSEMNVSTLELGDSALYLCASSWGQFTDTQYFGPGTRLTVL.

The chain recombines TRBV5-1 with TRBJ2-7; 7 positions agree with TRBD1. CDR1 and CDR2 from the germline V gene are SGHRS and YFSETQ. CDR3 length equals 14 residues. After removal of 4 bases from V and 7 bases from J, the junction contained 11 bases not matched to a gene. CDR3 DNA: TGCGCCAGCAGCACCGGGACAGTCGTCGGGGAGCAGTACTTC. This gives the protein CASSTGTVVGEQYF.

The V call is TRBV27, the J call TRBJ2-5; the match to TRBD2 covers 9 bases. The CDR3 is made up of 16 amino acids. Germline assignment: CDR1 MNHEY and CDR2 SMNVEV (reference sequence). Unmatched junction bases numbered 6, after V lost 2 bases and J lost 2 bases. The CDR3, as DNA: TGTGCCAGCAGTTTAGCAGGACTAGCGCAGCAAGAGACCCAGTACTTC. Protein sequence: CASSLAGLAQQETQYF.

Comment on this clone: Other nucleotide sequences from this sample produce the same CDR3. The chain uses TRBV6-5 and TRBJ1-1; TRBD1 matches at 8 bases. Germline lookup yields CDR1 MNHEY and CDR2 SVGAGI. The CDR3 consists of 15 residues. Trimming cost V 0 bases and J 1 base; bases outside gene matches: 1. As DNA, the CDR3 is TGTGCCAGCAGTTACTCGGGGACAGGGAACACTGAAGCTTTCTTT. Encoded protein: CASSYSGTGNTEAFF.

CDR3 DNA: TGTGCCAGCGGGTATCCCTCCTCAGGTACCCAGTACTTC. It encodes CASGYPSSGTQYF. This sequence joins TRBV11-2 and TRBJ2-5; D remains ambiguous. Germline V gene lookup returns CDR1 SGHAT and CDR2 FQNNGV. The CDR3 has 13 amino acids. V was pared by 8 bases and J by 8 bases, with 18 bases between.

This rearrangement joins TRBV2 to TRBJ2-3; D gene unclear. CDR3 size: 13 residues. CDR1 SNHLY and CDR2 FYNNEI come from the germline V gene. Trimming shortened V by 7 bases and J by 0 bases, and 8 bases separated the two germline ends. Here the CDR3 DNA reads TGTGCCAGCATCCCCACTAGCACAGATACGCAGTATTTT. Amino acid sequence: CASIPTSTDTQYF.

The genes are TRBV30 and TRBJ1-1, with D hard to call. V dropped 4 bases and J dropped 6 bases, with 12 bases sitting between them. Looked up from germline, CDR1 is GTSNPN and CDR2 is SVGIG (reference sequence). The length of the CDR3 is 12 residues. For the CDR3, the DNA is TGTGCCTGGACCGAACTGCGCGCTGAAGCTTTCTTT. This encodes CAWTELRAEAFF.

The chain has TRBV30 and TRBJ2-5, with a tentative D call TRBD2 (7 bases). The J call is uncertain, as TRBJ2-7 better fits the DNA end. The CDR3 covers 17 residues. Germline assignment: CDR1 GTSNPN and CDR2 SVGIG (reference sequence). CDR3 nucleotides: TGTGCCTGGGAGACAGGCGGGAGCATAGCGGGCGCCTACGAGCAGTACTTC. Protein sequence: CAWETGGSIAGAYEQYF.

This clone was counted a single time. The chain links TRBV6-1 to TRBJ2-1; TRBD2 agrees at 9 bases. The CDR3 length is 15 residues. The J segment lost 9 bases and the V segment lost 7 bases, leaving 13 bases of the junction unmatched. The germline V gene encodes CDR1 MNHNS and CDR2 SASEGT. The chain's CDR3 is CASTSGLALLTEQFF. For the CDR3, the DNA is TGTGCCAGCACCTCCGGACTAGCGCTTCTTACTGAGCAGTTCTTC.

As regards this clone: This same CDR3 is encoded by further DNA sequences in the sample. This sequence joins TRBV5-1 and TRBJ2-3; D remains unclear. CDR3 length: 13 residues. V lost 0 bases, J lost 3 bases, and 5 bases lay in between. Germline values: CDR1 SGHRS, CDR2 YFSETQ. The CDR3 sequence: CASSLGTTDTQYF. CDR3 sequence (DNA): TGCGCCAGCAGCTTGGGTACGACAGATACGCAGTATTTT.

Turning to this clone: Additional DNA sequences in this sample encode the identical CDR3. The V and J genes are TRBV5-1 and TRBJ2-3, with D hard to call. CDR1 and CDR2 (germline): SGHRS, YFSETQ. V lost 0 bases, J lost 1 base, and 6 bases lay in between. The CDR3 covers 14 residues. CDR3 in DNA: TGCGCCAGCAGCTTGGGGCAGCGCACAGATACGCAGTATTTT. This codes for CASSLGQRTDTQYF.

The rearrangement joins TRBV7-2 to TRBJ2-7; the D is unclear. This CDR3 is 15 amino acids long. The V and J ends lost 6 bases and 1 base respectively, with 16 bases between them. CDR1 and CDR2 from the germline V gene are SGHTA and FQGNSA. DNA for the CDR3: TGTGCCAGCAGAAGCGACCCTGGTGGGTCCTACGAGCAGTACTTC. Its protein is CASRSDPGGSYEQYF.

The J gene is TRBJ1-2, the V gene TRBV7-2; no clear D. The CDR3 runs to 14 residues. The germline V gene encodes CDR1 SGHTA and CDR2 FQGNSA. The V and J ends lost 3 bases and 4 bases respectively, with 12 bases between them. The DNA of the CDR3 is TGTGCCAGCAGCTTGGCAGGTCTCGGCTATGGCTACACCTTC. Protein: CASSLAGLGYGYTF.

The CDR3 sequence is CASSLPNSLEQYF. The CDR3 DNA is TGCGCCAGCAGCTTGCCCAATTCCCTCGAGCAGTACTTC. This sequence joins TRBV5-1 and TRBJ2-7; no definite D call. The CDR3 loop spans 13 amino acids. The germline V gene has CDR1 SGHRS and CDR2 YFSETQ. The V end was cut by 1 base, the J end by 6 bases, with 11 bases between.

The chain employs TRBV10-3 and TRBJ1-4, with D maybe TRBD1 (5 bases). V gave up 5 bases and J gave up 5 bases, with 9 bases separating them. This CDR3 has 13 amino acids. CDR1 and CDR2 from the germline V gene are ENHRY and SYGVKD. This chain's CDR3 is CAISPRDNEKLFF. CDR3 DNA: TGTGCCATCAGTCCACGGGACAATGAAAAACTGTTTTTT.

This clone has a single count. The chain recombines TRBV5-6 with TRBJ2-3; 9 nucleotides align to TRBD2. V trimming: 4 bases; J trimming: 2 bases; junction bases outside the gene matches: 5. The CDR3 runs 15 residues. CDR1 is SGHDT, CDR2 YYEEEE, per germline. CDR3 protein: CASSPLAGATDTQYF. The DNA of the CDR3 is TGTGCCAGCAGCCCATTAGCGGGAGCCACAGATACGCAGTATTTT. Drawing the rest from reference TRBV5-6 and TRBJ2-3, the complete variable domain is DAGVTQSPTHLIKTRGQQVTLRCSPKSGHDTVSWYQQALGQGPQFIFQYYEEEERQRGNFPDRFSGHQFPNYSSELNVNALLLGDSALYLCASSPLAGATDTQYFGPGTRLTVL.